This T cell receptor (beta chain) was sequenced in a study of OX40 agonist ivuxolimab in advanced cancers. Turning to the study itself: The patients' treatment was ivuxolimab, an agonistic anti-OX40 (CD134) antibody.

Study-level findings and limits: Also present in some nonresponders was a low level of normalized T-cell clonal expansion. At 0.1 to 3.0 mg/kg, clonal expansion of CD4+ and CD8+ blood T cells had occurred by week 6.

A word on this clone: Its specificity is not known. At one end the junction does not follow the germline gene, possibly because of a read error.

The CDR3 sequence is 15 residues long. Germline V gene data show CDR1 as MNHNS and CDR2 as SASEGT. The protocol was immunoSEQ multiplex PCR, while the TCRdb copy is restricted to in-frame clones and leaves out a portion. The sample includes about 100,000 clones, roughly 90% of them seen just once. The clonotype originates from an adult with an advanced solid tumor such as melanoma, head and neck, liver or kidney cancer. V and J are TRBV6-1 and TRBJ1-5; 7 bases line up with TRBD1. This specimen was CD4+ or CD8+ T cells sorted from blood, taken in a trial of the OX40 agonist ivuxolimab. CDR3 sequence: CASSEGAGGYQSQHF. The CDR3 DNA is TGTGCCAGCAGTGAAGGGGCAGGGGGGTATCAGTCCCAGCATTTT.